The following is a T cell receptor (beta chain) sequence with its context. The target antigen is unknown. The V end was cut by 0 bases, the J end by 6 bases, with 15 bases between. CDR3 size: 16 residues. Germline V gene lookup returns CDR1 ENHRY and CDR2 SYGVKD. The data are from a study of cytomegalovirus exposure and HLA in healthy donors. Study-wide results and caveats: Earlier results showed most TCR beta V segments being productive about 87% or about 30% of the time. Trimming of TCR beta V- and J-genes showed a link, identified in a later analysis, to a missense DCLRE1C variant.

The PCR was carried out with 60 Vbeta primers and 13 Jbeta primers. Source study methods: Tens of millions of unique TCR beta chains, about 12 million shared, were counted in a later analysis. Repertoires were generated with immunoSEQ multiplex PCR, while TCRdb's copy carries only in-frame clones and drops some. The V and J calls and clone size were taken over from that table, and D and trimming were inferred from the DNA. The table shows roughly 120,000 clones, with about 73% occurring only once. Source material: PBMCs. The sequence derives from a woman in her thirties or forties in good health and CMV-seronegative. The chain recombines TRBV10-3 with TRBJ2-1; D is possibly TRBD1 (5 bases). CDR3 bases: TGTGCCATCAGTGAGTCGACAGCCCCCCTCTCCAATGAGCAGTTCTTC. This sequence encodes CAISESTAPLSNEQFF.